The 25 T cell receptor beta chains below come from one sample, sequenced in a study of cytomegalovirus exposure and HLA in healthy donors (dated by TCRdb to about 2017). Libraries were built with the immunoSEQ multiplex PCR assay. For the multiplex PCR, a mixture combining 60 forward primers for TCR Vbeta segments and 13 reverse primers for TCR Jbeta segments was used. TCRdb took this table from immuneACCESS and kept in-frame rearrangements with V and J called. Such tables lack part of the clones; where checked against another copy, unresolved V genes explain under half of the gap, and the rest is unexplained. This sample is represented by some 180,000 clones; around 78% of them were singletons. The top ten hold approximately 14% of the sample. The sequencing input was PBMCs. The receptor source for this set is a woman in her twenties or thirties in good health and CMV-seropositive.

The chain carries TRBV9 and TRBJ1-2; D gene ambiguous. Trimming removed 0 bases from V and 2 bases from J, with 11 bases in between. Germline CDR1 and CDR2: SGDLS and YYNGEE. This CDR3 is built from 15 residues. The DNA for the CDR3 is TGTGCCAGCAGCGTAGCTGGTGGACTGAACTATGGCTACACCTTC. Translating gives CASSVAGGLNYGYTF.

The rearrangement uses TRBV25-1 and TRBJ2-2, with D maybe TRBD2 (5 bases). Looked up from germline, CDR1 is MGHDK and CDR2 is SYGVNS. The CDR3 totals 16 residues. V lost 4 bases and J 4 bases, leaving 16 bases between the germline ends. Written as DNA, the CDR3 is TGTGCCAGCAGTGGACTTCGAGGGTCGGGCACCGGGGAGCTGTTTTTT. Its translation is CASSGLRGSGTGELFF.

This clone was found many times. The rearrangement uses TRBV4-3 and TRBJ2-7; D may be TRBD2 (6 bases). The V gene's germline CDR1 is LGHNA and CDR2 YSLEER. This CDR3 comprises 16 residues. V shed 0 bases and J shed 1 base, with 13 bases lying between them. The chain's CDR3 is CASSQESPSVSYEQYF. The CDR3 region has the DNA TGCGCCAGCAGCCAAGAGAGCCCTAGCGTTTCCTACGAGCAGTACTTC.

The chain couples TRBV6-6 to TRBJ1-1; unclear D gene. The germline V gene encodes CDR1 MNHNY and CDR2 SVGAGI (reference sequence). The CDR3 covers 13 residues. Trimming took 5 bases from V and 5 from J, leaving 12 bases between them. CDR3 protein: CASSRSRDTEAFF. The CDR3 nucleotides are TGTGCCAGCAGTCGTAGTCGGGATACTGAAGCTTTCTTT.

The chain combines TRBV20-1 with TRBJ1-1; D gene uncertain. The germline CDR1 and CDR2 sequences are DFQATT and SNEGSKA (reference sequence). Trimming took 6 bases from V and 3 from J, leaving 8 bases between them. This CDR3 comprises 11 residues. As DNA, the CDR3 is TGCAGTGCGCCCCGGTACACTGAAGCTTTCTTT. It yields the protein CSAPRYTEAFF.

Turning to this clone: The conserved final phenylalanine or tryptophan is absent from the CDR3, which likely points to a read error. The chain is built from TRBV2 and TRBJ2-7; D is perhaps TRBD1 (5 bases). V lost 6 bases, J lost 2 bases, and 17 bases lay in between. CDR3 length: 15 amino acids. CDR1 and CDR2 (germline): SNHLY, FYNNEI. The CDR3 loop is CASREMQGSTYEQYL. As DNA, the CDR3 is TGTGCCAGCAGGGAAATGCAGGGCAGTACCTACGAGCAGTACCTC.

This chain links TRBV7-8 with TRBJ2-5; tentative D call: TRBD2 (6 bases). The germline CDR1 and CDR2 sequences are SGHVS and FQNEAQ. The CDR3 covers 13 residues. Trimming pared 2 bases from V and 7 bases from J, leaving 11 bases between. In DNA form, the CDR3 reads TGTGCCAGCAGCTTAATGGGGGGAGGGACCCAGTACTTC. Amino acids: CASSLMGGGTQYF.

The chain couples TRBV6-1 to TRBJ1-2, with D hard to call. Deletions cut 0 bases from V and 8 bases from J, with 13 bases between. Germline-derived CDR1 and CDR2 are MNHNS and SASEGT. This CDR3 spans 14 amino acids. In nucleotides, the CDR3 is TGTGCCAGCAGTGAAGCGATCAGACGGGAGGGCTACACCTTC. Translating it yields CASSEAIRREGYTF.

The chain is built from TRBV19 and TRBJ1-2; 7 nucleotides agree with TRBD1. After removal of 5 bases from V and 3 bases from J, the junction contained 9 bases not matched to a gene. The CDR3 sequence is 15 residues long. The germline gives CDR1 LNHDA, CDR2 SQIVND (reference sequence). This CDR3 is CASSPGTARDYGYTF. For the CDR3, the DNA is TGTGCCAGTAGTCCAGGGACAGCTCGGGACTATGGCTACACCTTC.

The J gene is TRBJ2-1, the V gene TRBV7-9, with 9 nucleotides matching TRBD2. The CDR3 consists of 14 residues. Germline V gene lookup returns CDR1 SEHNR and CDR2 FQNEAQ (reference sequence). With 5 bases clipped from V and 6 bases from J, the junction kept 5 bases outside the gene matches. The CDR3 reads CASSALAGSNEQFF. CDR3 nucleotide sequence: TGTGCCAGCAGCGCCCTAGCGGGAAGCAATGAGCAGTTCTTC.

The gene calls are TRBV2 and TRBJ2-7; 8 bases fit TRBD1. The CDR3 sequence is 12 residues long. V trimming: 7 bases; J trimming: 8 bases; junction bases outside the gene matches: 7. Germline V lookup: CDR1 SNHLY, CDR2 FYNNEI. The CDR3 DNA reads as TGTGCCAGCACCGGACAGGGTGGCAAGCAGTACTTC. It is translated as CASTGQGGKQYF.

The chain couples TRBV5-5 to TRBJ1-2; D not resolved. The length of the CDR3 is 15 residues. V lost 0 bases and J lost 3, with 12 bases in between. Germline values: CDR1 SGHKS, CDR2 YYEKEE (reference sequence). CDR3 DNA: TGTGCCAGCAGCTTGGAGCAGGCAAACTACTATGGCTACACCTTC. It encodes CASSLEQANYYGYTF.

This chain uses TRBV4-1 with TRBJ1-1; D is undetermined. This CDR3 spans 15 amino acids. Per germline, CDR1 MGHRA and CDR2 YSYEKL. The germline V and J ends were trimmed by 0 bases and 1 base, with 9 bases remaining between them. In DNA form, the CDR3 reads TGCGCCAGCAGCCAAGACCCCGGGGAGAACACTGAAGCTTTCTTT. As protein: CASSQDPGENTEAFF.

The rearrangement joins TRBV5-1 to TRBJ2-7; tentative D call: TRBD2 (5 bases). V dropped 0 bases and J dropped 1 base, with 11 bases sitting between them. CDR3 length equals 15 residues. CDR1 SGHRS and CDR2 YFSETQ come from the germline V gene. This CDR3 is CASSLVPGESYEQYF. CDR3 coding DNA: TGCGCCAGCAGCTTGGTGCCTGGGGAGTCCTACGAGCAGTACTTC.

The chain uses TRBV4-2 and TRBJ2-2; possibly TRBD2 for D (5 bases). Trimming pared 2 bases from V and 4 bases from J, leaving 11 bases between. CDR3 length: 15 amino acids. From germline, CDR1 is LGHNA and CDR2 YNFKEQ. CDR3 coding DNA: TGTGCCAGCAGCCAATTTGGACTGAGCACCGGGGAGCTGTTTTTT. It is translated as CASSQFGLSTGELFF.

V and J are TRBV11-2 and TRBJ1-2; 7 nucleotides line up with TRBD1. Germline V lookup: CDR1 SGHAT, CDR2 FQNNGV. V trimming: 6 bases; J trimming: 2 bases; junction bases outside the gene matches: 15. This CDR3 is 17 amino acids long. The CDR3 is CASRSSRGSKENYGYTF. CDR3 bases: TGTGCCAGCAGATCGAGCAGGGGGTCAAAGGAGAACTATGGCTACACCTTC.

The chain is built from TRBV5-1 and TRBJ1-1; TRBD1 aligns across 8 bases. Germline V gives CDR1 SGHRS, CDR2 YFSETQ. V was pared by 4 bases and J by 4 bases, with 6 bases of the junction left unmatched. The CDR3 totals 14 residues. The DNA for the CDR3 is TGCGCCAGCAGCAAAACAGGGGGAGTCACTGAAGCTTTCTTT. It codes for CASSKTGGVTEAFF.

Concerning this clone itself: The same CDR3 can be traced to other DNA sequences in this sample. The chain combines TRBV5-1 with TRBJ1-1; the D is unclear. Trimming removed 5 bases from V and 0 bases from J, with 11 bases in between. The germline V gene has CDR1 SGHRS and CDR2 YFSETQ. This CDR3 is 14 amino acids long. The CDR3 loop is CASRKRTMNTEAFF. The CDR3 DNA reads as TGCGCCAGCAGGAAGCGAACGATGAACACTGAAGCTTTCTTT.

This clone has a single count. This chain links TRBV29-1 with TRBJ2-7; 10 bases match TRBD2. The CDR3 has 13 amino acids. V was clipped by 4 bases and J by 3 bases; unmatched bases: 3. Per the germline V gene, CDR1 is SQVTM and CDR2 is ANQGSEA. CDR3 in amino acids: CSVGLAGDYEQYF. CDR3 nucleotide sequence: TGCAGCGTTGGGCTAGCGGGAGACTACGAGCAGTACTTC.

V is TRBV18 and J is TRBJ2-7; 7 nucleotides agree with TRBD2. The germline CDR1 and CDR2 sequences are KGHSH and LQKENI. Trimming removed 4 bases from V and 1 base from J; junction bases left unmatched: 1. This CDR3 is built from 13 residues. The CDR3 protein is CASSRGGSYEQYF. DNA for the CDR3: TGTGCCAGCTCACGGGGAGGGTCCTACGAGCAGTACTTC.

The V and J genes are TRBV9 and TRBJ2-1, with 7 nucleotides matching TRBD2. The V segment lost 0 bases and the J segment 5 bases; nucleotides outside the gene matches: 8. The CDR3 sequence is 16 residues long. Germline assignment: CDR1 SGDLS and CDR2 YYNGEE. This CDR3 is CASSVAGASGHNEQFF. CDR3 sequence (DNA): TGTGCCAGCAGCGTAGCTGGGGCTAGCGGACACAATGAGCAGTTCTTC.

V gene TRBV4-3 combines with J gene TRBJ1-4; D is possibly TRBD1 (5 bases). CDR1 and CDR2 (germline): LGHNA, YSLEER. This CDR3 is 16 amino acids long. V lost 1 base, J lost 8 bases, and 17 bases lay in between. CDR3 coding DNA: TGCGCCAGCAGCCAAGCCTTCGACCCCTCAGGGGAAAAACTGTTTTTT. Amino acids: CASSQAFDPSGEKLFF.

The V and J genes are TRBV5-4 and TRBJ2-7; D might be TRBD1 (6 bases). V shed 3 bases and J shed 4 bases, with 8 bases lying between them. The length of the CDR3 is 12 residues. Per germline, CDR1 SGHNT and CDR2 YYREEE (reference sequence). The CDR3 region has the DNA TGTGCCAGCAGCTCCCAGGGGTACGAGCAGTACTTC. Translating gives CASSSQGYEQYF.

The chain combines TRBV5-1 with TRBJ1-4; D remains unclear. CDR1 and CDR2 (germline): SGHRS, YFSETQ. With 0 bases removed from V and 7 bases from J, the gap between germline ends came to 19 bases. The CDR3 extends over 17 amino acids. The DNA for the CDR3 is TGCGCCAGCAGCTTGGCGCAGGCGCGGGGTGTGAGTGAAAAACTGTTTTTT. Its translation is CASSLAQARGVSEKLFF. Complete variable domain (other parts from reference TRBV5-1 and TRBJ1-4): KAGVTQTPRYLIKTRGQQVTLSCSPISGHRSVSWYQQTPGQGLQFLFEYFSETQRNKGNFPGRFSGRQFSNSRSEMNVSTLELGDSALYLCASSLAQARGVSEKLFFGSGTQLSVL.

To note about this clone: Other nucleotide sequences in the sample specify the same CDR3. This chain connects TRBV5-1 to TRBJ2-5; D is unclear. V was pared by 4 bases and J by 5 bases, with 6 bases between. Germline-derived CDR1 and CDR2 are SGHRS and YFSETQ. The CDR3 totals 11 residues. This chain's CDR3 is CASSLRETQYF. In DNA form, the CDR3 reads TGCGCCAGCAGCCTACGGGAGACCCAGTACTTC.